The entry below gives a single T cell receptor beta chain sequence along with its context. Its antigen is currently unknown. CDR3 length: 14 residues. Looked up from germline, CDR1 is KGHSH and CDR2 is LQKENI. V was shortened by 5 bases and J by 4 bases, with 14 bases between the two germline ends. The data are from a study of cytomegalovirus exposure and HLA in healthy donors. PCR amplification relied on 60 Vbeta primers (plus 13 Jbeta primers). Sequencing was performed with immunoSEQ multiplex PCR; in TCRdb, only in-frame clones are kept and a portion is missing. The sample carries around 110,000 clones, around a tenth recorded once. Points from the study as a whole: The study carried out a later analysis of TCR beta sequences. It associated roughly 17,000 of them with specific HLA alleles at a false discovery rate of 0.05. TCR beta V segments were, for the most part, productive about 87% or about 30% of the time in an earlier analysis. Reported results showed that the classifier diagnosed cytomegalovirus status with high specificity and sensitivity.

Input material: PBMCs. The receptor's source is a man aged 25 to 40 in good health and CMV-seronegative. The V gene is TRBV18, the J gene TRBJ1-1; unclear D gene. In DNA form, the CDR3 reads TGTGCCAGCTCATCATTCCAGGAAGGCACTGAAGCTTTCTTT. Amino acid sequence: CASSSFQEGTEAFF.